The 8 T cell receptor beta chains reported below all come from one sample, sequenced in a study of blood T cell repertoires in COVID-19. Using immunoSEQ multiplex PCR, the repertoire was profiled, and TCRdb retains in-frame clones only, with some absent. The sample lists about 500,000 clones, approximately 88% occurring once. The specimen was peripheral blood. All receptors derive from a woman in her 50s with COVID-19, enrolled during active disease.

V usage is TRBV5-8 and J usage is TRBJ1-2, with D possibly being TRBD1 (6 bases). Looked up from germline, CDR1 is SGHTS and CDR2 is YDEGEE. The CDR3 loop spans 16 amino acids. The V end was cut by 7 bases, the J end by 4 bases, with 23 bases between. The CDR3 DNA reads TGTGCCAGCTCCCGGGACACCCCATCTCTGGGCTATGGCTACACCTTC. Its translation: CASSRDTPSLGYGYTF.

The chain carries TRBV2 and TRBJ1-2, with 10 nucleotides matching TRBD1. From germline, CDR1 is SNHLY and CDR2 FYNNEI. Trimming cost V 4 bases and J 8 bases; bases outside gene matches: 10. The CDR3 runs 15 residues. CDR3 in amino acids: CASSGTGTGVGGYTF. In DNA, the CDR3 is TGTGCCAGCAGTGGGACCGGGACAGGGGTGGGAGGCTACACCTTC.

Concerning this clone: The identical CDR3 is also encoded by other nucleotide sequences in the sample. The V gene is TRBV9, the J gene TRBJ2-3; TRBD2 might be the D (5 bases). V was trimmed by 2 bases and J by 0 bases, leaving 10 bases between them. The length of the CDR3 is 15 residues. Per the germline V gene, CDR1 is SGDLS and CDR2 is YYNGEE. The CDR3 sequence is CASSVSSTSTDTQYF. The CDR3, as DNA: TGTGCCAGCAGCGTCTCTAGCACTAGCACAGATACGCAGTATTTT.

This clone was observed a handful of times. The V gene is TRBV27, the J gene TRBJ1-2; 10 positions match TRBD1. Germline loops: CDR1 MNHEY, CDR2 SMNVEV (reference sequence). The J segment lost 3 bases and the V segment lost 0 bases, leaving 7 bases of the junction unmatched. This CDR3 is 17 amino acids long. Written as DNA, the CDR3 is TGTGCCAGCAGTTTATCGACAGGGGGCAGAATGGACTATGGCTACACCTTC. Its translation is CASSLSTGGRMDYGYTF.

The rearrangement joins TRBV27 to TRBJ2-5; D is uncertain. Trimming stripped 8 bases from V and 4 bases from J, with 8 bases between. The CDR3 sequence is 11 residues long. Germline lookup yields CDR1 MNHEY and CDR2 SMNVEV (reference sequence). The CDR3, as DNA: TGTGCCAGCCGTTCCGGAGAGACCCAGTACTTC. As protein: CASRSGETQYF.

The CDR3 DNA sequence: TGTGCCAGCAGTTCCGCCCGGACAGCTGAACTGTTTTTT. Protein: CASSSARTAELFF. The J gene is TRBJ1-4, the V gene TRBV6-5; possible D gene TRBD1, 6 bases. The CDR3 runs to 13 residues. V was trimmed by 4 bases and J by 12 bases, leaving 15 bases between them. Germline V gives CDR1 MNHEY, CDR2 SVGAGI.

The rearrangement uses TRBV24-1 and TRBJ2-5; 13 bases are a match to TRBD2. Unmatched junction bases numbered 6, after V lost 4 bases and J lost 5 bases. The CDR3 loop spans 16 amino acids. Germline V gene sequence: CDR1 KGHDR, CDR2 SFDVKD. The CDR3 reads CATSDLGLAGSETQYF. The CDR3 nucleotides read TGTGCCACCAGTGACCTGGGACTAGCGGGGTCCGAGACCCAGTACTTC.

The rearrangement uses TRBV5-1 and TRBJ2-3, with 8 bases fitting TRBD1. The junction had 2 bases not matched to a gene; V was cut back by 1 base and J by 7 bases. From germline, CDR1 is SGHRS and CDR2 YFSETQ. This CDR3 has 13 amino acids. The CDR3 spells CASSLNRGNTQYF. CDR3 DNA sequence: TGCGCCAGCAGCTTGAACAGGGGGAATACGCAGTATTTT.